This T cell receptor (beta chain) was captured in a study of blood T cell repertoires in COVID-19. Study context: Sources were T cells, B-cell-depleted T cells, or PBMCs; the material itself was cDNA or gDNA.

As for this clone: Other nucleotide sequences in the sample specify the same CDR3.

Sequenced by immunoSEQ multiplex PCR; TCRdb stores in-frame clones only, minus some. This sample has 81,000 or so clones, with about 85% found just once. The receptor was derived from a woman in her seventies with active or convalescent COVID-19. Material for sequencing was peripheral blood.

The CDR3 here is CASSLDGGGNQPQHF. Written as DNA, the CDR3 is TGCGCCAGCAGCTTGGACGGGGGGGGCAATCAGCCCCAGCATTTT. The chain uses TRBV5-1 and TRBJ1-5; weak D call: TRBD1 (5 bases). With 0 bases removed from V and 2 bases from J, the gap between germline ends came to 9 bases. CDR1 and CDR2 (germline): SGHRS, YFSETQ. The CDR3 sequence is 15 residues long.